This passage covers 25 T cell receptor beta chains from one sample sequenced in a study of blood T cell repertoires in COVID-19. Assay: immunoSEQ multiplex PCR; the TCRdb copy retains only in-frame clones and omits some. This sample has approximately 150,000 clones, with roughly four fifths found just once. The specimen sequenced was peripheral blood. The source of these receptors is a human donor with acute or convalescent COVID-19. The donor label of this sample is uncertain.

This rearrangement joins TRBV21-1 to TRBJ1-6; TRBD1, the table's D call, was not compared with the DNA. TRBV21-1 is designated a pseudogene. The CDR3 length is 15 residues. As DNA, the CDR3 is TGTGCCAGCAGCAAAGAACGACAGAATAATTCACCCCTCCACTTT. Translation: CASSKERQNNSPLHF.

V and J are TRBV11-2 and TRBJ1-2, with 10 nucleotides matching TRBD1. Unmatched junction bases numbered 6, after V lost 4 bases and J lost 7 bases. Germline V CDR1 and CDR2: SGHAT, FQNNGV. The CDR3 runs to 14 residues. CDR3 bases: TGTGCCAGCAGCTCCGGACAGGGGGTTGGTGGCTACACCTTC. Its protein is CASSSGQGVGGYTF.

The CDR3: CASSTDRAEGEKLFF. CDR3 DNA sequence: TGTGCCAGCTCAACTGACAGAGCCGAAGGTGAAAAACTGTTTTTT. The V call is TRBV18, the J call TRBJ1-4, with D possibly being TRBD1 (5 bases). V dropped 5 bases and J dropped 7 bases, with 17 bases sitting between them. CDR3 size: 15 residues. CDR1 is KGHSH and CDR2 is LQKENI in the germline V gene.

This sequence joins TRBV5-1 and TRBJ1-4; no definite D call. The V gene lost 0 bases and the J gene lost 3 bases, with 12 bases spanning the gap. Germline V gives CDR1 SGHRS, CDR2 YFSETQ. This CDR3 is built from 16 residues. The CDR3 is CASSLEGGSANEKLFF. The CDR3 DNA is TGCGCCAGCAGCTTGGAGGGAGGGTCCGCTAATGAAAAACTGTTTTTT.

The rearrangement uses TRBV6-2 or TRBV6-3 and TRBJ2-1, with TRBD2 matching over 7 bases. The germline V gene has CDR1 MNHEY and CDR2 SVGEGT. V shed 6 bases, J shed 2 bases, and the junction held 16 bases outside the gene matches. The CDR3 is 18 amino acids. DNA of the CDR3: TGTGCCAGCAGCTCCCCCCCAGGGAGAGGGAGGGCCTACAATGAGCAGTTCTTC. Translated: CASSSPPGRGRAYNEQFF.

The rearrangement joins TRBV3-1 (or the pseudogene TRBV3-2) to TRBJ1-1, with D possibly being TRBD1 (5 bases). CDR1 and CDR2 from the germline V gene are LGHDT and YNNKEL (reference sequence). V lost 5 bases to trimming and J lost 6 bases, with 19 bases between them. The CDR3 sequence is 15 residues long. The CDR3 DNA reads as TGTGCCAGCAGCTCACCCGGCAGGACAACCGCTGAAGCTTTCTTT. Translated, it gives CASSSPGRTTAEAFF.

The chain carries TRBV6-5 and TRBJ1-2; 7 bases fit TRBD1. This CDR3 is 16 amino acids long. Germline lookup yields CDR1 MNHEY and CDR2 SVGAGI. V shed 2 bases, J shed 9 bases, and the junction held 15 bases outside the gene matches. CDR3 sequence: CASSYPLSQGKGSYTF. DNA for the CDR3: TGTGCCAGCAGTTACCCCCTATCACAGGGGAAAGGGAGCTACACCTTC.

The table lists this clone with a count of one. The CDR3 DNA follows: TGTGCCAGCAGTTACCAGGGGTATAATTCACCCCTCCACTTT. This sequence encodes CASSYQGYNSPLHF. The chain couples TRBV6-6 to TRBJ1-6; D might be TRBD1 (6 bases). Trimming pared 2 bases from V and 4 bases from J, leaving 6 bases between. Germline assignment: CDR1 MNHNY and CDR2 SVGAGI (reference sequence). CDR3 length equals 14 residues.

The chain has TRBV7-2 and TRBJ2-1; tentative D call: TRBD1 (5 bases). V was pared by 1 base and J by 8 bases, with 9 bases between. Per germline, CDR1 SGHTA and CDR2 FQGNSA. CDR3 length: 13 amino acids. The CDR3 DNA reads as TGTGCCAGCAGCTTAGTCAGGGTGGATGAGCAGTTCTTC. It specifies CASSLVRVDEQFF.

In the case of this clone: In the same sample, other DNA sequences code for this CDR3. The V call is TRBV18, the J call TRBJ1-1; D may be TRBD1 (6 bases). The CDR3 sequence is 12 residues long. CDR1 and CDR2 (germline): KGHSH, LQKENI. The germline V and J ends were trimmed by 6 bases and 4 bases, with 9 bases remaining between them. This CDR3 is CASSQGSTEAFF. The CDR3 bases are TGTGCCAGCTCCCAGGGGTCCACTGAAGCTTTCTTT.

The CDR3 nucleotides read TGTGCCTGGAGCGACTGGGGACAGGCGAAGAACACTGAAGCTTTCTTT. It is translated as CAWSDWGQAKNTEAFF. The chain links TRBV30 to TRBJ1-1; 8 bases line up with TRBD1. CDR1 is GTSNPN and CDR2 is SVGIG in the germline V gene (reference sequence). The CDR3 covers 16 residues. Trimming took 3 bases from V and 1 from J; bases not matched to a gene: 10. Together with reference TRBV30 and TRBJ1-1, the CDR3 gives the full variable domain: SQTIHQWPATLVQPVGSPLSLECTVEGTSNPNLYWYRQAAGRGLQLLFYSVGIGQISSEVPQNLSASRPQDRQFILSSKKLLLSDSGFYLCAWSDWGQAKNTEAFFGQGTRLTVV.

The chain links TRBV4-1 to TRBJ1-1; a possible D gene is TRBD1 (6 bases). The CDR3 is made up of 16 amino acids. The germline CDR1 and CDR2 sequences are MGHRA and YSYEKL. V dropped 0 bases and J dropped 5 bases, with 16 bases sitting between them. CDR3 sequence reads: CASSQDPRGLGTEAFF. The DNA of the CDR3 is TGCGCCAGCAGCCAAGATCCCAGGGGCCTAGGTACTGAAGCTTTCTTT.

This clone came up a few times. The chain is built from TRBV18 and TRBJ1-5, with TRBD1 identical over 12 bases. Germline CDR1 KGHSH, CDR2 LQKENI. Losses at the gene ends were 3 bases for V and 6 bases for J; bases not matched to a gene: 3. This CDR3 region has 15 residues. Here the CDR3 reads CASSPGQGALQPQHF. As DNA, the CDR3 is TGTGCCAGCTCACCGGGACAGGGGGCGCTTCAGCCCCAGCATTTT.

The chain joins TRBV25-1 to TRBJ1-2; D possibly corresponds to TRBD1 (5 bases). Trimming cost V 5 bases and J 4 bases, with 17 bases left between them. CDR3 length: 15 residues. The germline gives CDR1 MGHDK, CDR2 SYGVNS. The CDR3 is CASSPLLGESYGYTF. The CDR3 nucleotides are TGTGCCAGCAGTCCCCTCCTAGGGGAAAGCTATGGCTACACCTTC.

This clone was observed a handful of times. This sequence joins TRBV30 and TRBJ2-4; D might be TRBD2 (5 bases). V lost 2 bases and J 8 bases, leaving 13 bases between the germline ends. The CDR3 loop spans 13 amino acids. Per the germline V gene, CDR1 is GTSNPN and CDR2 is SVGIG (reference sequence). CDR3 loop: CAWSLGGSDIQYF. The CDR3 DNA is TGTGCCTGGAGTCTGGGCGGTAGCGACATTCAGTACTTC.

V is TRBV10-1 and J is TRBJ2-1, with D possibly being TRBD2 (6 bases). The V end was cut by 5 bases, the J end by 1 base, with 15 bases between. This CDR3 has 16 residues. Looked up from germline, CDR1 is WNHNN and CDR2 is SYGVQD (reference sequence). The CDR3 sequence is CASSRRSGLSYNEQFF. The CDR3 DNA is TGCGCCAGCAGTCGTCGTAGCGGCCTTTCCTACAATGAGCAGTTCTTC.

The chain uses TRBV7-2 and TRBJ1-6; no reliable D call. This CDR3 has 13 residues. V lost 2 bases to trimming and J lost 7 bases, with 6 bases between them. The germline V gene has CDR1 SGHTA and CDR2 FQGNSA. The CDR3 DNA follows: TGTGCCAGCAGCTTACATTCCAATTCACCCCTCCACTTT. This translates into CASSLHSNSPLHF.

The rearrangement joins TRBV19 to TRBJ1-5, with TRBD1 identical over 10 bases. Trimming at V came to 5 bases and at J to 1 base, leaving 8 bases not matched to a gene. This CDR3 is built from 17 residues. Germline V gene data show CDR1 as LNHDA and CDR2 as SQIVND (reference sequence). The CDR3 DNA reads TGTGCCAGTAGTCCGGACAGGGGGGTATGGAGCAATCAGCCCCAGCATTTT. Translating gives CASSPDRGVWSNQPQHF.

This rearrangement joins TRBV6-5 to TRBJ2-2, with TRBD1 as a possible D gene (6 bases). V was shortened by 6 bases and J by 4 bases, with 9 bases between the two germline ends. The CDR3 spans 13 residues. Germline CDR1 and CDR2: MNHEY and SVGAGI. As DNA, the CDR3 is TGTGCCAGCAGGGACAGCGTCACCGGGGAGCTGTTTTTT. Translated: CASRDSVTGELFF.

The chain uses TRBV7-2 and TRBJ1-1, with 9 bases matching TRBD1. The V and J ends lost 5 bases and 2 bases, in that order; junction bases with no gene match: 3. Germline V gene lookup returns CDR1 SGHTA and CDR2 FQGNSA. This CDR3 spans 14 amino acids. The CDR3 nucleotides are TGTGCCAGCAGCGAGGACAGGGGAAACACTGAAGCTTTCTTT. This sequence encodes CASSEDRGNTEAFF.

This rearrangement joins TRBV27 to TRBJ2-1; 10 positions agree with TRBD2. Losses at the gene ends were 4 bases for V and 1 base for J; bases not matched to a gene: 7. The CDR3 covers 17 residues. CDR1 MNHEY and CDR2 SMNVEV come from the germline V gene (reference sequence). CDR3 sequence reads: CASSSPLAGLSYNEQFF. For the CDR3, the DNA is TGTGCCAGCAGTTCCCCACTAGCGGGGTTATCCTACAATGAGCAGTTCTTC.

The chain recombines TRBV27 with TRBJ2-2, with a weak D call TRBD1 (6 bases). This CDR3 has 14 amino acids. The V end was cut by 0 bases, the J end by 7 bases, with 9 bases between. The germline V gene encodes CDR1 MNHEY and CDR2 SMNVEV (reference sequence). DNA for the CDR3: TGTGCCAGCAGTTTATCTGGGGGCGGCGGGGAGCTGTTTTTT. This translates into CASSLSGGGGELFF.

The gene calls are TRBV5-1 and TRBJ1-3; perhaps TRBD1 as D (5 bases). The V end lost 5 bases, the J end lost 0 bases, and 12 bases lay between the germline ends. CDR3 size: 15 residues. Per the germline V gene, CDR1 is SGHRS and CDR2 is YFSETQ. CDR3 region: CASSRTGSSGNTIYF. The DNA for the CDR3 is TGCGCCAGCAGTCGAACAGGTTCCTCTGGAAACACCATATATTTT.

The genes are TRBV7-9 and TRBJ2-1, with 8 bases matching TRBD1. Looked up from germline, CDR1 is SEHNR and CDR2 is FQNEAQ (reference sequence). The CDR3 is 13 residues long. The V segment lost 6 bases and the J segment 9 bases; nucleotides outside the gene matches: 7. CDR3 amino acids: CASSLQGGGEQFF. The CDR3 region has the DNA TGTGCCAGCAGTCTACAGGGGGGTGGTGAGCAGTTCTTC. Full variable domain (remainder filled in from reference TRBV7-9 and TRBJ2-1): DTGVSQNPRHKITKRGQNVTFRCDPISEHNRLYWYRQTLGQGPEFLTYFQNEAQLEKSRLLSDRFSAERPKGSFSTLEIQRTEQGDSAMYLCASSLQGGGEQFFGPGTRLTVL.

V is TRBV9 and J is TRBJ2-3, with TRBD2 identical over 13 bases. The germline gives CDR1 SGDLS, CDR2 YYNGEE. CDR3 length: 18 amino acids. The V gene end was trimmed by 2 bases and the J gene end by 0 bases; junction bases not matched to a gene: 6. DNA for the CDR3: TGTGCCAGCAGCGTGGGGACTAGCGGGGTCTCTAGCACAGATACGCAGTATTTT. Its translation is CASSVGTSGVSSTDTQYF.